This TCR beta chain came from a study of cytomegalovirus exposure and HLA in healthy donors. Overall study results and limits: For TCR beta chains, V- and J-gene trimming was later linked to a missense DCLRE1C variant. Evidence from a later analysis indicated that most CMV-associated TCR beta chains looked HLA-restricted.

As regards this clone: Its antigen is as yet unknown.

The primer mix had 60 Vbeta and 13 Jbeta primers. The method was immunoSEQ multiplex PCR; TCRdb's version includes in-frame clones alone and lacks a portion of them. This sample has approximately 59,000 clones, with 68% found just once. At the time of sampling, donors were nominally healthy, though unrecorded immune exposures were likely. The TCR originated in a man between 40 and 49 years old in good health and CMV-seropositive. The source material was PBMCs.

The CDR3 here is CASSPRTDIAAQHF. In DNA form, the CDR3 reads TGTGCCAGCAGTCCGCGGACAGATATCGCGGCCCAGCATTTT. This chain joins TRBV27 and TRBJ1-5, with D possibly matching TRBD1 (6 bases). Germline CDR1 MNHEY, CDR2 SMNVEV (reference sequence). V lost 5 bases, J lost 11 bases, and 19 bases lay in between. The CDR3 has 14 residues.